This T cell receptor (beta chain) was sequenced in a study of beta chain features in type 1 diabetes listed by TCRdb under 2018. General notes on the study: Mean age, gender distribution, total cell number and subset yield were not different between patients and healthy donors. A total of 85 million to 140 million sorted cells were examined across all samples, and a strong correlation was observed between cell number per subset and RNA yield. The study compared TCRB repertoires of sorted circulating CD4+ T cell subsets between recently diagnosed type 1 diabetes patients and matched healthy donors. Whereas all 30 or so donors provided naive and central memory subsets, regulatory and stem cell-like memory subsets were isolated from just 8 patients and roughly 8 healthy donors. Overall results and qualifications from the work: Because cDNA was sequenced instead of genomic DNA, highly expressing activated cells could be over-represented, though the groups showed no difference in activation or CD3 levels. PCR may preferentially amplify shorter templates, but because patient and control samples were amplified and corrected together, any resulting skew would affect both groups equally. Naive, central memory and regulatory TCRB repertoires appeared to be more similar among patients than among healthy donors. At VDJ recombination sites, type 1 diabetes patients had fewer insertions and more deleted nucleotides, which implies abnormalities in thymic rearrangement. Only small numbers of individuals were included in the HLA sub-analyses, which left unresolved whether HLA type had any influence on TCRB rearrangement. A moderate but significant shortening of TCRB CDR3 length was observed in type 1 diabetes patients in all four CD4+ subsets.

The entire amount of isolated RNA was reverse transcribed using the High Capacity cDNA Reverse Transcription Kit, so the sequenced TCRB transcripts were expressed ones. Deep immunoSEQ sequencing was performed on naive, central memory and regulatory T cell samples, with an average of around 3.4 million total reads per sample. After sorted cells were lysed in RLT buffer, RNA was extracted with DNase-treated RNeasy Micro or Mini kits, with the choice depending on cell number. Each cell subset was processed on its own to prevent cross-contamination, while patient and healthy donor samples were processed together. The immunoSEQ multiplex PCR was used to amplify TCRB sequences from cDNA, generating 87-bp fragments that spanned the CDR3 region. Sequencing of the amplicons was done on the Illumina HiSeq platform. On the study's bioinformatics: PCR bias was corrected computationally using synthetic template baselines, and reads within Hamming distance 2 were collapsed, with unmergeable singletons discarded. Reads were aligned against IMGT so that V, D and J genes, CDR3 length and insertions or deletions at six rearrangement sites could be assigned. Clonotype counts were normalized to sorted cell number within each subset before computing true diversity and Gini coefficients with the tcR R package. The overlap coefficient, calculated on TCRB nucleotide sequences, was used to quantify repertoire sharing. As a proxy for the pre-selection repertoire, out-of-frame TCRB sequences from naive cells were analyzed. TCRdb's version of the immuneACCESS table is confined to in-frame rearrangements and falls short of the full clone set. An unresolved V gene accounts for under half of the shortfall where checked; the remainder is of unknown origin. The DNA was the basis for D and trimming; V, J and clone size are from that table. For this sample the table gives hundreds of thousands of clones, of which 15% to 17% were detected only once. In total, the top ten clones hold about 0.087% of the sample.

Concerning this clone itself: Its antigen is not yet known. No base quality information exists; no much larger clone differs at one position.

V is cut by 2 bases and J by 4 bases, and the space between the germline ends is 13 bases. Based on the germline V gene, the CDR1 and CDR2 sequences are SGDLS and YYNGEE. The CDR3, cysteine through phenylalanine, is 15 amino acids long. The sequence is cut down to CDR3 DNA, 45 bases in frame from base 1. From each donor, a single peripheral blood sample of around 120 mL on average was drawn into heparinised tubes. Using a panel that included CD45RO, CCR7, CD25, CD127, CD95 and CD27, naive, central memory, regulatory and stem cell-like memory CD4+ T cells were sorted on a BD FACSAria II. A purity above 95% was achieved for all sorted populations. PBMCs were isolated immediately by Lymphoprep density gradient centrifugation and stained directly without culture. So that batch effects would be minimized, each experiment stained and sorted samples in pairs, pairing one healthy donor with one patient.

Sequencing used naive CD4+ T cells from blood. The cell subset or site label, read with the paper, signifies: true naive CD4+ T cells. The sequence derives from a man younger than 35 in good health. This receptor chain uses TRBV9 and TRBJ1-3; tentative D gene TRBD1, with 5 bases matching. The CDR3 region reads CASSVEGAYGNTIYF. The bases are TGTGCCAGCAGCGTCGAAGGGGCGTACGGAAACACCATATATTTT.